A single sample is the source of the 12 T cell receptor beta chains below, sequenced in a study of blood T cell repertoires in COVID-19. Profiling relied on immunoSEQ multiplex PCR, and the TCRdb table lists in-frame clones only, not all of them. The sample includes approximately 220,000 clones, roughly nine tenths seen only once; the top ten take more than 3%. Sequenced material: PBMCs or T cells enriched from blood (not recorded which). These TCRs come from a woman between 18 and 30 years old in a cohort exposed to, infected with or recovered from COVID-19 (not recorded which).

This chain links TRBV6-5 with TRBJ1-3; perhaps TRBD1 as D (5 bases). V was shortened by 6 bases and J by 2 bases, with 11 bases between the two germline ends. Germline V gene sequence: CDR1 MNHEY, CDR2 SVGAGI. This CDR3 is built from 14 residues. The CDR3 DNA reads TGTGCCAGCAGGCCTCAGGGCGCTGGAAACACCATATATTTT. It codes for CASRPQGAGNTIYF.

V usage is TRBV12-3 or TRBV12-4 and J usage is TRBJ1-4, with D perhaps TRBD1 (5 bases). The CDR3 has 13 amino acids. V lost 7 bases and J lost 7, with 13 bases in between. CDR3 sequence: CASTLGGAEKLFF. CDR3 DNA: TGTGCCAGCACCCTGGGAGGGGCTGAAAAACTGTTTTTT.

The chain combines TRBV5-1 with TRBJ2-5; D gene uncertain. V lost 2 bases and J lost 2, with 7 bases in between. Germline-derived CDR1 and CDR2 are SGHRS and YFSETQ. This CDR3 region has 13 residues. In nucleotides, the CDR3 is TGCGCCAGCAGCTTCGGGTCTCAAGAGACCCAGTACTTC. Protein product: CASSFGSQETQYF.

This clone has a single count. The chain has TRBV24-1 and TRBJ2-5; D unclear. This CDR3 is built from 14 residues. CDR1 and CDR2 from the germline V gene are KGHDR and SFDVKD. With 2 bases removed from V and 5 bases from J, the gap between germline ends came to 11 bases. This chain's CDR3 is CATSDSFNSETQYF. The CDR3 DNA follows: TGTGCCACCAGTGATTCCTTCAACTCGGAGACCCAGTACTTC.

V and J are TRBV19 and TRBJ2-7, with D possibly TRBD2 on 5 matching bases. V was cut by 5 bases and J by 4 bases, with 15 bases left in between. This CDR3 has 14 amino acids. Germline loops: CDR1 LNHDA, CDR2 SQIVND (reference sequence). CDR3 amino acids: CASSFDGRRYEQYF. The CDR3 coding sequence is TGTGCCAGTAGTTTCGACGGACGGAGGTACGAGCAGTACTTC.

The CDR3 here is CASTKGPGDEKLFF. The CDR3 DNA reads as TGTGCCAGCACAAAGGGGCCGGGGGATGAAAAACTGTTTTTT. The chain carries TRBV18 and TRBJ1-4, with D perhaps TRBD1 (5 bases). Germline-derived CDR1 and CDR2 are KGHSH and LQKENI. The CDR3 is made up of 14 amino acids. Trimming took off 8 bases at V and 6 bases at J, with 16 bases between the two ends.

The chain combines TRBV4-1 with TRBJ1-6; 9 nucleotides line up with TRBD1. The CDR3 sequence is 17 residues long. CDR1 and CDR2 (germline): MGHRA, YSYEKL. Trimming took 1 base from V and 10 from J; bases not matched to a gene: 11. Written as DNA, the CDR3 is TGCGCCAGCAGCCAAGCTCGGGGGGGACAGGGAGGCTCACCCCTCCACTTT. It codes for CASSQARGGQGGSPLHF.

The rearrangement joins TRBV5-5 to TRBJ2-7; 10 bases match TRBD2. Trimming took 0 bases from V and 4 from J; bases not matched to a gene: 4. The length of the CDR3 is 15 residues. The germline CDR1 and CDR2 sequences are SGHKS and YYEKEE (reference sequence). CDR3: CASSLVWTSGYEQYF. The DNA of the CDR3 is TGTGCCAGCAGCTTGGTCTGGACTAGCGGTTACGAGCAGTACTTC.

This chain links TRBV3-1 (or the pseudogene TRBV3-2) with TRBJ1-1, with D maybe TRBD1 (5 bases). The germline V gene encodes CDR1 LGHDT and CDR2 YNNKEL (reference sequence). This CDR3 region has 15 residues. V lost 1 base to trimming and J lost 1 base, with 10 bases between them. CDR3 protein: CASSQGQFGNTEAFF. CDR3 DNA: TGTGCCAGCAGCCAAGGACAGTTCGGGAACACTGAAGCTTTCTTT.

The rearrangement uses TRBV6-5 and TRBJ1-6; D may be TRBD1 (5 bases). The length of the CDR3 is 14 residues. Germline-derived CDR1 and CDR2 are MNHEY and SVGAGI. Trimming removed 6 bases at V and 7 bases at J, with 13 bases between. In DNA form, the CDR3 reads TGTGCCAGCAGGGGGACTTACGGAAATTCACCCCTCCACTTT. Amino acids: CASRGTYGNSPLHF.

J is TRBJ1-6 and V is TRBV30, with D possibly matching TRBD1 (6 bases). Trimming shortened V by 1 base and J by 5 bases, and 9 bases separated the two germline ends. The germline CDR1 and CDR2 sequences are GTSNPN and SVGIG (reference sequence). The CDR3 length is 14 residues. The CDR3 sequence: CAWSGTEHNSPLHF. The CDR3 DNA reads TGTGCCTGGAGTGGGACAGAGCATAATTCACCCCTCCACTTT.

The rearrangement joins TRBV9 to TRBJ2-1; TRBD2 matches at 13 bases. Germline lookup yields CDR1 SGDLS and CDR2 YYNGEE. Trimming removed 3 bases from V and 9 bases from J; junction bases left unmatched: 6. The CDR3 is 15 amino acids. The CDR3 reads CASSGTSGSFSEQFF. Written as DNA, the CDR3 is TGTGCCAGCAGCGGGACTAGCGGGAGTTTTTCTGAGCAGTTCTTC.